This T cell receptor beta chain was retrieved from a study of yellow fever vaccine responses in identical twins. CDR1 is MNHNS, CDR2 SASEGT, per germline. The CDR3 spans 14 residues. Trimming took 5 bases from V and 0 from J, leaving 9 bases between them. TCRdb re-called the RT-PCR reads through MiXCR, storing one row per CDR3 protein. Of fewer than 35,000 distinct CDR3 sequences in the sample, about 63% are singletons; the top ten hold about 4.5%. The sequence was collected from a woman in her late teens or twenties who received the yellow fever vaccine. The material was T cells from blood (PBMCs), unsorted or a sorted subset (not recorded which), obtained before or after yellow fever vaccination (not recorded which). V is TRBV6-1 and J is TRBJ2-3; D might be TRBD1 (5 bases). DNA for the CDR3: TGTGCCAGCAGTAGGACACTTAGCACAGATACGCAGTATTTT. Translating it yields CASSRTLSTDTQYF.